The present entry profiles one T cell receptor (beta chain) with its context. Its cognate antigen is unknown. The entry originates in a study of cytomegalovirus exposure and HLA in healthy donors. PCR involved 60 Vbeta and 13 Jbeta primers. Method: immunoSEQ multiplex PCR; TCRdb's copy keeps in-frame clones and lacks some. The data show around 150,000 clones, around 69% seen once. Study observations and caveats: For TCR beta chains, V- and J-gene trimming was later linked to a missense DCLRE1C variant.

The sequence was collected from a man aged 55-75 years in good health and CMV-seronegative. The sequencing input was PBMCs.

The CDR3 DNA reads as TGCGCCAGCAGCCAAGTTGGGACTAGCGGGGGGGCTTTTGATACGCAGTATTTT. It yields the protein CASSQVGTSGGAFDTQYF. The chain joins TRBV4-1 to TRBJ2-3; TRBD2 matches at 16 bases. Losses at the gene ends were 1 base for V and 6 bases for J; bases not matched to a gene: 7. Germline V gene lookup returns CDR1 MGHRA and CDR2 YSYEKL. This CDR3 region has 18 residues.